Listed below are T cell receptor beta chains from one sample, sequenced in a study of blood T cells in healthy people across ages. TCRdb passed the 5' RACE reads through MiXCR, listing each CDR3 protein once. Altogether 550,000 to 750,000 distinct CDR3 sequences are present, 20% to 25% being singletons, with the ten largest covering 3.5% to 4%. The sequencing input was blood. These receptors originate from a man between 65 and 80 years old in good health. The CDR3 runs from the conserved cysteine through the conserved F or W. The D gene is left open where the match is weak. Not every row has a clone size; where given, it reads once, few, many or a size class.

v_gene: TRBV12-3/TRBV12-4; abundance: NA; j_gene: TRBJ2-5; d_gene: TRBD2; CDR3nt: TGTGCCAGCAGCCCAACGAAGCTAGCGGAACAAGAGACCCAGTACTTC; CDR3aa: CASSPTKLAEQETQYF
v_gene: TRBV28; abundance: NA; j_gene: TRBJ2-1; d_gene: TRBD2; CDR3nt: TGTGCCAGCAGGACGACTAGCGGGAGTTCCTACAATGAGCAGTTCTTC; CDR3aa: CASRTTSGSSYNEQFF
v_gene: TRBV20-1; abundance: NA; j_gene: TRBJ1-1; d_gene: NA; CDR3nt: TGCAGTGCTAGATCCACCTTGAACACTGAAGCTTTCTTT; CDR3aa: CSARSTLNTEAFF
v_gene: TRBV2; abundance: NA; j_gene: TRBJ2-5; d_gene: TRBD1; CDR3nt: TGTGCCAGCAGAGGGGGCAGCGAGACCCAGTACTTC; CDR3aa: CASRGGSETQYF
v_gene: TRBV6-1; abundance: few; j_gene: TRBJ1-1; d_gene: TRBD1; CDR3nt: TGTGCCAGCAGTGGAACAGGGGGCTTAACTGAAGCTTTCTTT; CDR3aa: CASSGTGGLTEAFF
v_gene: TRBV11-3; abundance: NA; j_gene: TRBJ2-7; d_gene: NA; CDR3nt: TGTGCCAGCAGCCCCGACGGGGGAGTCCACGAGCAGTACTTC; CDR3aa: CASSPDGGVHEQYF
v_gene: TRBV7-2; abundance: NA; j_gene: TRBJ1-2; d_gene: TRBD1; CDR3nt: TGTGCCAGCAGCCCTAGGACAGGAGAGGCTTTGGCCTTC; CDR3aa: CASSPRTGEALAF
v_gene: TRBV6-1; abundance: NA; j_gene: TRBJ2-3; d_gene: NA; CDR3nt: TGTGCCAGCTCCCACGGGACTTACACAGATACGCAGTATTTT; CDR3aa: CASSHGTYTDTQYF
v_gene: TRBV27; abundance: few; j_gene: TRBJ2-5; d_gene: NA; CDR3nt: TGTGCCAGCAGTTTATCGGGCGGACAGTTTCTAGGGACCCAGTACTTC; CDR3aa: CASSLSGGQFLGTQYF
v_gene: TRBV20-1; abundance: few; j_gene: TRBJ2-3; d_gene: NA; CDR3nt: TGCAGTGCTTGGAAACTAAGCACAGATACGCAGTATTTT; CDR3aa: CSAWKLSTDTQYF
v_gene: TRBV12-5; abundance: NA; j_gene: TRBJ2-2; d_gene: NA; CDR3nt: TGTGCTAGTGGTTTTGTAGGGTCTACCGGGGAGCTGTTTTTT; CDR3aa: CASGFVGSTGELFF
v_gene: TRBV2; abundance: NA; j_gene: TRBJ2-1; d_gene: TRBD2; CDR3nt: TGTGCCAGCAGTGATCTAGCGGGACTACCCCACAATGAGCAGTTCTTC; CDR3aa: CASSDLAGLPHNEQFF
v_gene: TRBV28; abundance: NA; j_gene: TRBJ2-7; d_gene: TRBD1; CDR3nt: TGTGCCAGCACCAACGGGGGACAGGGGCTTTACGAGCAGTACTTC; CDR3aa: CASTNGGQGLYEQYF
v_gene: TRBV24-1; abundance: NA; j_gene: TRBJ2-1; d_gene: NA; CDR3nt: TGTGCCACCAGGGGCCCAGACTACGACAATGAGCAGTTCTTC; CDR3aa: CATRGPDYDNEQFF
v_gene: TRBV4-1; abundance: NA; j_gene: TRBJ1-4; d_gene: NA; CDR3nt: TGCGCCAGCAGCCATGGAAGACGGGCAACTAATGAAAAACTGTTTTTT; CDR3aa: CASSHGRRATNEKLFF
v_gene: TRBV29-1; abundance: many; j_gene: TRBJ2-2; d_gene: NA; CDR3nt: TGCAGCGTTGGACAGGCTACCACCGGGGAGCTGTTTTTT; CDR3aa: CSVGQATTGELFF
v_gene: TRBV7-2; abundance: NA; j_gene: TRBJ2-7; d_gene: NA; CDR3nt: TGTGCCAGCAGCTTAGACCGTTCTAGCTCCTACGAGCAGTACTTC; CDR3aa: CASSLDRSSSYEQYF
v_gene: TRBV20-1; abundance: NA; j_gene: TRBJ2-1; d_gene: TRBD2; CDR3nt: TGCGTGGCTAGCGGGAGCTCCTACAATGAGCAGTTCTTC; CDR3aa: CVASGSSYNEQFF
v_gene: TRBV18; abundance: few; j_gene: TRBJ2-6; d_gene: NA; CDR3nt: TGTGCCAGCTCACCACCCAGTGCTCCAGGCCAAGGGGCCAACGTCCTGACTTTC; CDR3aa: CASSPPSAPGQGANVLTF
v_gene: TRBV28; abundance: few; j_gene: TRBJ1-4; d_gene: NA; CDR3nt: TGTGCCAGCCGGGGGTGGGAAAAACTGTTTTTT; CDR3aa: CASRGWEKLFF
v_gene: TRBV20-1; abundance: few; j_gene: TRBJ2-1; d_gene: TRBD2; CDR3nt: TGCAGTGCTAGTCGGGCTAGCGGGAGGAATGAGCAGTTCTTC; CDR3aa: CSASRASGRNEQFF
v_gene: TRBV5-5; abundance: NA; j_gene: TRBJ1-4; d_gene: NA; CDR3nt: TGTGCCAGCAGCAGGGACAACCATAATGAAAAACTGTTTTTT; CDR3aa: CASSRDNHNEKLFF